One sample yielded the 7 T cell receptor beta chains listed below, sequenced in a study of graft-versus-host responses after intestinal transplantation. Repertoires were generated with immunoSEQ multiplex PCR, while TCRdb's copy carries only in-frame clones and drops some. The data contain roughly 89,000 clones, approximately 90% of them seen just once; the ten biggest clones take up approximately 0.17%. No antigen is known for these receptors. The sequencing used unstimulated CD4+ T cells sorted from spleen or lymph node cells, collected before intestinal transplant. These receptors all come from a human donor who received an intestinal transplant.

This clone was counted a single time. The rearrangement links TRBV9 to TRBJ2-5; 8 nucleotides agree with TRBD2. Losses at the gene ends were 2 bases for V and 1 base for J; bases not matched to a gene: 4. The germline CDR1 and CDR2 sequences are SGDLS and YYNGEE. The CDR3 contains 15 residues. In DNA form, the CDR3 reads TGTGCCAGCAGCGTGGATGGGACTAGCCAAGAGACCCAGTACTTC. It codes for CASSVDGTSQETQYF.

This clone was observed a few times. The genes are TRBV6-5 and TRBJ1-4; 9 bases align to TRBD1. Looked up from germline, CDR1 is MNHEY and CDR2 is SVGAGI. This CDR3 contains 16 residues. V lost 2 bases, J lost 5 bases, and 6 bases stayed unmatched. In DNA form, the CDR3 reads TGTGCCAGCAGTTACGTGCACAGGGGGCGGAATGAAAAACTGTTTTTT. It yields the protein CASSYVHRGRNEKLFF.

This clone was recorded only once. The chain carries TRBV13 and TRBJ2-6, with 11 bases fitting TRBD1. Germline V lookup: CDR1 PRHDT, CDR2 FYEKMQ (reference sequence). The CDR3 is 18 residues long. V dropped 5 bases and J dropped 4; count of bases not matched to a gene: 10. The CDR3 nucleotides are TGTGCCAGCAGCGTGGGACAGGGGGGTTTCGGCGGGGCCAACGTCCTGACTTTC. Translation: CASSVGQGGFGGANVLTF.

The chain joins TRBV30 to TRBJ1-6; 8 bases align to TRBD1. V dropped 5 bases and J dropped 7; count of bases not matched to a gene: 7. There are 14 residues in the CDR3. In germline, CDR1 is GTSNPN, CDR2 SVGIG (reference sequence). The CDR3 nucleotides are TGTGCCTGGGACGGGACAGGCACGAATTCACCCCTCCACTTT. Translating it yields CAWDGTGTNSPLHF.

This chain connects TRBV27 to TRBJ2-1, with TRBD1 matching 8 bases. Germline-derived CDR1 and CDR2 are MNHEY and SMNVEV (reference sequence). Trimming cost V 6 bases and J 0 bases; bases outside gene matches: 10. This CDR3 comprises 17 residues. Here the CDR3 DNA reads TGTGCCAGCAGGGGACAGGCGGTAATTTACTCCTACAATGAGCAGTTCTTC. Translated, it gives CASRGQAVIYSYNEQFF.

This clone was observed a single time. V is TRBV18 and J is TRBJ2-1, with TRBD1 matching over 7 bases. CDR3 length: 15 residues. V dropped 3 bases and J dropped 7; count of bases not matched to a gene: 9. Germline CDR1 reads KGHSH; CDR2 reads LQKENI. The CDR3 DNA reads TGTGCCAGCTCACCGGCACAGGGGTTAGGGAATGAGCAGTTCTTC. Encoded protein: CASSPAQGLGNEQFF.

The chain is built from TRBV12-5 and TRBJ1-3, with TRBD1 as a possible D gene (5 bases). Per germline, CDR1 LGHNT and CDR2 FRNRAP. This CDR3 is 12 amino acids long. V was trimmed by 2 bases and J by 11 bases, leaving 10 bases between them. CDR3 sequence reads: CASGLQGLAIYF. The CDR3 coding sequence is TGTGCTAGTGGTTTGCAGGGACTCGCCATATATTTT.